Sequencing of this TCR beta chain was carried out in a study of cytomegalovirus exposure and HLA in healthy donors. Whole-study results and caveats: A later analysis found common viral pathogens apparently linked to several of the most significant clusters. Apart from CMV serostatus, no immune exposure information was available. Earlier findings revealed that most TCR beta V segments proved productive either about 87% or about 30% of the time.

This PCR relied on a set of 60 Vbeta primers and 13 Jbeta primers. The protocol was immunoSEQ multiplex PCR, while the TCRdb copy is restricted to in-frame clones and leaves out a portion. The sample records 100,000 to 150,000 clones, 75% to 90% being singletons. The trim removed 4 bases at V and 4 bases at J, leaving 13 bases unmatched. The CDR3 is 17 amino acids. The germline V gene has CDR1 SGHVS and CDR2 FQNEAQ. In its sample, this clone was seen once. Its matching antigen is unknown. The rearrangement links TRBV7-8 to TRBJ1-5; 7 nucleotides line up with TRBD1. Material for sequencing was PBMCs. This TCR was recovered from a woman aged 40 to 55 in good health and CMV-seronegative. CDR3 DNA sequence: TGTGCCAGCAGCTCATCCCCGGCAGGGGGAAGAAATCAGCCCCAGCATTTT. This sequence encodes CASSSSPAGGRNQPQHF.